The rows below give T cell receptor beta chains drawn from one sample of a study of shared clonotypes between healthy human individuals. Measured with immunoSEQ multiplex PCR; TCRdb has only the in-frame clones, and not every one. The table has over a million clones, approximately 96% seen once. What was sequenced was naive CD4+ T cells sorted from blood. The receptors shown here come from a man aged 25-45 years in good health. CDR3s include the opening cysteine and the closing phenylalanine or tryptophan. The D gene is left open where the match is weak. Rows give clone size only sometimes, using once, few, many, or a class for an expanded clone.

length,J,size,V,D,CDR3,DNA
16,TRBJ1-2,NA,TRBV11-2,NA,CASSLGWGRRNYGYTF,TGTGCCAGCAGCTTAGGGTGGGGTAGAAGAAACTATGGCTACACCTTC
14,TRBJ2-7,NA,TRBV28,TRBD1,CASETGTGVGEQYF,TGTGCCAGCGAAACCGGGACAGGTGTGGGGGAGCAGTACTTC
14,TRBJ2-7,NA,TRBV14,TRBD1,CASSQGQGWYEQYF,TGTGCCAGCAGCCAGGGACAGGGGTGGTACGAGCAGTACTTC
14,TRBJ2-7,NA,TRBV6-5,TRBD1,CASQRGLGSYEQYF,TGTGCCAGTCAGAGGGGGCTAGGCTCCTACGAGCAGTACTTC
16,TRBJ2-1,NA,TRBV15,NA,CATSRADEVVGGEQFF,TGTGCCACCAGCAGAGCCGACGAGGTCGTCGGGGGTGAGCAGTTCTTC
15,TRBJ2-1,NA,TRBV6-5,TRBD2,CASSKASGRVNEQFF,TGTGCCAGCAGTAAGGCTAGCGGGAGGGTAAATGAGCAGTTCTTC
18,TRBJ2-6,once,TRBV27,NA,CASSLTRGLGAGANVLTF,TGTGCCAGCAGTCTCACCCGGGGCCTCGGTGCGGGGGCCAACGTCCTGACTTTC
14,TRBJ2-1,NA,TRBV7-8,NA,CASITGLTYNEQFF,TGTGCCAGCATTACGGGGTTGACTTACAATGAGCAGTTCTTC
17,TRBJ1-5,NA,TRBV7-9,NA,CASSLGYRDGINQPQHF,TGTGCCAGCAGCTTAGGATACCGGGACGGAATAAATCAGCCCCAGCATTTT
14,TRBJ2-1,NA,TRBV11-1,TRBD2,CASSAGGPRDEQFF,TGTGCCAGCAGCGCGGGAGGCCCCAGGGATGAGCAGTTCTTC
13,TRBJ2-3,NA,TRBV7-6,NA,CASSPGPPDTQYF,TGTGCCAGCAGCCCCGGCCCCCCAGATACGCAGTATTTT
15,TRBJ2-2,NA,TRBV6-5,NA,CASDWDSSGTGELFF,TGTGCCAGCGACTGGGATAGCTCTGGCACCGGGGAGCTGTTTTTT
14,TRBJ2-7,NA,TRBV6-4,TRBD2,CASRLDPGGGEQYF,TGTGCCAGCAGACTAGACCCGGGAGGTGGCGAGCAGTACTTC
14,TRBJ2-7,NA,TRBV15,NA,CATSRDLGPYEQYF,TGTGCCACCAGCAGAGACCTGGGTCCCTACGAGCAGTACTTC
14,TRBJ2-2,NA,TRBV9,NA,CASSGHTFTGELFF,TGTGCCAGCAGCGGACACACCTTCACCGGGGAGCTGTTTTTT
13,TRBJ1-2,NA,TRBV13,NA,CASSSLNVDGYTF,TGTGCCAGCAGCTCCTTAAATGTGGATGGCTACACCTTC
16,TRBJ2-2,NA,TRBV7-2,TRBD2,CASSLGTSGRSGELFF,TGTGCCAGCAGCTTAGGGACTAGCGGGAGATCCGGGGAGCTGTTTTTT
15,TRBJ2-1,NA,TRBV9,NA,CASSVVGSSYNEQFF,TGTGCCAGCAGCGTAGTTGGTAGCTCCTACAATGAGCAGTTCTTC
13,TRBJ2-6,NA,TRBV18,NA,CASSGSGANVLTF,TGTGCCAGCTCGGGCTCTGGGGCCAACGTCCTGACTTTC
16,TRBJ1-5,NA,TRBV19,TRBD1,CASRIPGQGRNQPQHF,TGTGCCAGTAGGATACCGGGACAGGGGCGGAATCAGCCCCAGCATTTT
16,TRBJ2-3,NA,TRBV18,NA,CASSPLQGGYTDTQYF,TGTGCCAGCTCGCCTCTCCAGGGAGGTTATACAGATACGCAGTATTTT
14,TRBJ2-7,NA,TRBV2,NA,CASNKFRGNYEQYF,TGTGCCAGCAATAAATTCCGAGGGAACTACGAGCAGTACTTC
16,TRBJ2-7,once,TRBV7-2,TRBD1,CASSLVVLDRGYEQYF,TGTGCCAGCAGCTTAGTTGTGTTGGACAGGGGATACGAGCAGTACTTC
15,TRBJ2-1,once,TRBV2,NA,CASSEYRELYNEQFF,TGTGCCAGCAGTGAATACAGGGAGCTTTACAATGAGCAGTTCTTC
17,TRBJ1-5,NA,TRBV6-4,NA,CASSDLTETYSNQPQHF,TGTGCCAGCAGTGACCTGACAGAAACGTATAGCAATCAGCCCCAGCATTTT
15,TRBJ2-7,NA,TRBV2,TRBD1,CASSDIGQGGNEQYF,TGTGCCAGCAGTGACATCGGACAGGGGGGAAACGAGCAGTACTTC
13,TRBJ2-5,once,TRBV9,NA,CASSVQSQETQYF,TGTGCCAGCAGCGTACAGAGCCAAGAGACCCAGTACTTC
15,TRBJ2-7,NA,TRBV28,TRBD1,CASSYTGTGVYEQYF,TGTGCCAGCAGTTACACCGGGACAGGGGTCTACGAGCAGTACTTC
21,TRBJ2-2,once,TRBV5-1,NA,CASREGEGRVSESVNTGELFF,TGCGCCAGCAGGGAGGGAGAAGGCAGGGTCTCAGAGAGTGTTAACACCGGGGAGCTGTTTTTT
16,TRBJ2-1,NA,TRBV7-9,TRBD1,CASSPLGGTGLNEQFF,TGTGCCAGCAGCCCCCTAGGTGGGACAGGGCTGAATGAGCAGTTCTTC
15,TRBJ1-3,once,TRBV7-2,NA,CASTKPWGSGNTIYF,TGTGCCAGCACCAAACCCTGGGGCTCTGGAAACACCATATATTTT
17,TRBJ1-3,NA,TRBV7-6,NA,CASSPKNGRNSGNTIYF,TGTGCCAGCAGCCCGAAGAACGGACGGAACTCTGGAAACACCATATATTTT
15,TRBJ2-1,NA,TRBV10-1,NA,CASSEGTPTYNEQFF,TGCGCCAGCAGTGAGGGAACCCCCACCTACAATGAGCAGTTCTTC
14,TRBJ2-1,NA,TRBV11-3,NA,CASSWGLSESEQFF,TGTGCCAGCAGCTGGGGACTTTCGGAGAGTGAGCAGTTCTTC
12,TRBJ2-7,NA,TRBV2,TRBD1,CASGGQDYEQYF,TGTGCCAGCGGGGGACAGGACTACGAGCAGTACTTC
15,TRBJ2-7,NA,TRBV14,TRBD1,CASSPGQGFIERQYF,TGTGCCAGCAGCCCGGGACAGGGTTTCATCGAGCGGCAGTACTTC
13,TRBJ2-1,NA,TRBV11-3,TRBD2,CASSSLAGNEQFF,TGTGCCAGCAGCTCCCTAGCGGGCAATGAGCAGTTCTTC
14,TRBJ2-3,NA,TRBV29-1,TRBD1,CSVTDRVILGTQYF,TGCAGCGTTACGGACAGGGTGATTCTGGGTACGCAGTATTTT
14,TRBJ1-3,once,TRBV7-2,NA,CASTSGSSGNTIYF,TGTGCCAGCACTTCAGGGAGCTCTGGAAACACCATATATTTT
16,TRBJ1-1,few,TRBV5-1,NA,CASSLAGGGMNTEAFF,TGCGCCAGCAGCTTGGCGGGTGGCGGTATGAACACTGAAGCTTTCTTT